The clone carrying this TCR beta chain showed up many times. Covering alpha and beta chains, TRAV- and TRBV-specific primers were used for the first-strand cDNA. TCRs underwent 20 PCR cycles of amplification with a constant-region primer and V-primer adapter. TCRdb ran MiXCR on the reads and lists one entry per CDR3 protein. The sample holds more than 50,000 distinct CDR3 sequences, about 26% seen once. These data are taken from a study of low-dose radiotherapy and immunotherapy resistance in tumors. The CDR3 is 12 amino acids. CDR1 SQVTM and CDR2 ANQGSEA come from the germline V gene. V lost 7 bases, J lost 6 bases, and 13 bases lay in between. Time point of the sample: before trial treatment.

The J gene is TRBJ2-1, the V gene TRBV29-1, with D possibly being TRBD2 (6 bases). The receptor was isolated from a male donor with rectosigmoid adenocarcinoma. The sequences come from PBMCs, collected before treatment. CDR3 sequence reads: CSALLAANEQFF. CDR3 in DNA: TGCAGCGCTTTACTAGCTGCCAATGAGCAGTTCTTC.